This T cell receptor beta chain was identified during a study of vaccination effects on CD4 cells after COVID-19. Profiling relied on immunoSEQ multiplex PCR, and the TCRdb table lists in-frame clones only, not all of them. The sample includes over 25,000 clones, 80% to 85% of them seen just once. The CDR3 sequence is 17 residues long. V shed 6 bases, J shed 4 bases, and the junction held 16 bases outside the gene matches. Prior to sequencing, the ViraFEST assay stimulated PBMC with viral peptide pools, which expanded the antigen-specific CD4+ T cells. At the end of about ten days of culture, CD4+ T cells were isolated. Participants completed two doses of the BNT162b2 or mRNA-1273 vaccine. Each culture well received about 2 million PBMC. These cells were then cultured in IMDM with 8.5 to 10 IU/ml IL-2 and 10 ug/ml peptides. Half of the medium was exchanged for IL-2 medium on both days 3 and 7. As concerns this clone: The antigen remains unidentified.

The origin of this receptor is a human donor who received a COVID-19 vaccine. Some clones in this sample may be carry-over from other donors' samples. This rearrangement joins TRBV23-1 to TRBJ2-3; 7 bases match TRBD1. TRBV23-1 is an open reading frame, and its role is uncertain. Source: CD4+ T cells from PBMCs cultured with SARS-CoV-2 spike peptides, taken after COVID-19 vaccination. The chain's CDR3 is CASSQVRTGSLPDTQYF. The CDR3 DNA follows: TGCGCCAGCAGCCAGGTAAGGACAGGATCCCTCCCAGATACGCAGTATTTT.